The 28 T cell receptor beta chains reported below all come from one sample, sequenced in a study of OX40 agonist ivuxolimab in advanced cancers. Using immunoSEQ multiplex PCR, the repertoire was profiled, and TCRdb retains in-frame clones only, with some absent. Seen here are about 30,000 clones, 90% to 95% observed once, and the top ten hold about a tenth. Sample: CD4+ or CD8+ T cells sorted from blood, taken in a trial of the OX40 agonist ivuxolimab. Source of these receptors: an adult with an advanced solid tumor such as melanoma, head and neck, liver or kidney cancer.

The sample holds a few counts of this clone. This chain joins TRBV4-1 and TRBJ1-6, with D perhaps matching TRBD1 (6 bases). Trimming shortened V by 4 bases and J by 6 bases, and 16 bases separated the two germline ends. The germline V gene encodes CDR1 MGHRA and CDR2 YSYEKL. The CDR3 extends over 16 amino acids. The CDR3: CASSPIGGSGNSPLHF. The CDR3 bases are TGCGCCAGCAGCCCTATTGGGGGCAGCGGTAATTCACCCCTCCACTTT.

Of note for this clone: Other nucleotide sequences from this sample produce the same CDR3. This chain links TRBV7-9 with TRBJ2-7, with 7 positions matching TRBD1. The germline gives CDR1 SEHNR, CDR2 FQNEAQ (reference sequence). J was trimmed by 6 bases and V by 5 bases; bases with no gene match: 10. The CDR3 is 14 residues long. The CDR3 spells CASSLVTGETEQYF. CDR3 DNA sequence: TGTGCCAGCAGCCTAGTAACAGGGGAGACCGAGCAGTACTTC.

The J gene is TRBJ1-2, the V gene TRBV7-8; D remains unclear. The CDR3 runs to 15 residues. From germline, CDR1 is SGHVS and CDR2 FQNEAQ. Trimming stripped 1 base from V and 4 bases from J, with 13 bases between. CDR3 in DNA: TGTGCCAGCAGCTTAGGAACCAGATTACCCTATGGCTACACCTTC. Its translation is CASSLGTRLPYGYTF. The variable domain in full, with the rest retrieved from reference TRBV7-8 and TRBJ1-2, is GAGVSQSPRYKVAKRGQDVALRCDPISGHVSLFWYQQALGQGPEFLTYFQNEAQLDKSGLPSDRFFAERPEGSVSTLKIQRTQQEDSAVYLCASSLGTRLPYGYTFGSGTRLTVV.

V usage is TRBV5-1 and J usage is TRBJ2-1; 13 nucleotides align to TRBD2. The CDR3 spans 16 residues. Germline CDR1 and CDR2: SGHRS and YFSETQ. Unmatched junction bases numbered 9, after V lost 3 bases and J lost 9 bases. CDR3 in DNA: TGCGCCAGCAGCTCGGGGACTAGCGGGGTGAATGGTGAGCAGTTCTTC. This encodes CASSSGTSGVNGEQFF.

The genes are TRBV19 and TRBJ1-2; unclear D gene. CDR1 and CDR2 from the germline V gene are LNHDA and SQIVND (reference sequence). This CDR3 has 14 amino acids. Deletions cut 1 base from V and 4 bases from J, with 10 bases between. CDR3 in DNA: TGTGCCAGTAGTATAGGTCTTCCTACCTATGGCTACACCTTC. Translated, it gives CASSIGLPTYGYTF. The whole variable domain, remainder taken from reference TRBV19 and TRBJ1-2, is DGGITQSPKYLFRKEGQNVTLSCEQNLNHDAMYWYRQDPGQGLRLIYYSQIVNDFQKGDIAEGYSVSREKKESFPLTVTSAQKNPTAFYLCASSIGLPTYGYTFGSGTRLTVV.

The chain couples TRBV19 to TRBJ2-1; TRBD1 agrees at 10 bases. Germline assignment: CDR1 LNHDA and CDR2 SQIVND (reference sequence). V shed 5 bases, J shed 2 bases, and the junction held 3 bases outside the gene matches. This CDR3 region has 15 residues. CDR3 protein: CASSSGQGAYNEQFF. The CDR3 DNA sequence: TGTGCCAGTAGTTCCGGACAGGGGGCCTACAATGAGCAGTTCTTC.

V usage is TRBV7-9 and J usage is TRBJ2-5; D possibly corresponds to TRBD1 (7 bases). Per germline, CDR1 SEHNR and CDR2 FQNEAQ (reference sequence). V dropped 2 bases and J dropped 3 bases, with 13 bases sitting between them. The CDR3 is 15 residues long. This CDR3 reads CASSLSRGTEETQYF. In DNA form, the CDR3 reads TGTGCCAGCAGCTTAAGCCGCGGGACAGAAGAGACCCAGTACTTC.

The genes are TRBV30 and TRBJ2-7; a weak D match, TRBD1 (6 bases). The CDR3 loop spans 14 amino acids. In germline, CDR1 is GTSNPN, CDR2 SVGIG (reference sequence). V was shortened by 0 bases and J by 5 bases, with 14 bases between the two germline ends. For the CDR3, the DNA is TGTGCCTGGAGTGTAGGGACACCAAGCAACGAGCAGTACTTC. Protein product: CAWSVGTPSNEQYF. The entire variable domain, with the rest obtained from reference TRBV30 and TRBJ2-7, is as follows: SQTIHQWPATLVQPVGSPLSLECTVEGTSNPNLYWYRQAAGRGLQLLFYSVGIGQISSEVPQNLSASRPQDRQFILSSKKLLLSDSGFYLCAWSVGTPSNEQYFGPGTRLTVT.

This chain connects TRBV5-5 to TRBJ1-5, with 10 positions matching TRBD1. Germline-derived CDR1 and CDR2 are SGHKS and YYEKEE (reference sequence). The CDR3 loop spans 16 amino acids. V was pared by 0 bases and J by 7 bases, with 7 bases of the junction left unmatched. Here the CDR3 DNA reads TGTGCCAGCAGCTTGGCCGGGACAGGGGTTGAACAGCCCCAGCATTTT. As protein: CASSLAGTGVEQPQHF.

This clone appeared once. The chain couples TRBV4-1 to TRBJ2-7; D unresolved. This CDR3 contains 11 residues. V lost 1 base and J lost 8, with 6 bases in between. Germline CDR1 and CDR2: MGHRA and YSYEKL. The CDR3 coding sequence is TGCGCCAGCAGCCAAGGACACCAGCAGTACTTC. Translated, it gives CASSQGHQQYF.

V and J are TRBV29-1 and TRBJ2-7; the D is unclear. Germline-derived CDR1 and CDR2 are SQVTM and ANQGSEA. With 0 bases removed from V and 2 bases from J, the gap between germline ends came to 8 bases. CDR3 length equals 13 residues. DNA of the CDR3: TGCAGCGTTGAAGAGGGATTGGCCTACGAGCAGTACTTC. It encodes CSVEEGLAYEQYF.

This chain joins TRBV5-6 and TRBJ2-5; the match to TRBD1 covers 7 bases. CDR3 size: 14 residues. CDR1 SGHDT and CDR2 YYEEEE come from the germline V gene. V was pared by 0 bases and J by 3 bases, with 2 bases of the junction left unmatched. In nucleotides, the CDR3 is TGTGCCAGCAGCTTGGACGGACAGGAAGAGACCCAGTACTTC. Amino acids: CASSLDGQEETQYF.

The J gene is TRBJ1-5, the V gene TRBV6-5; tentatively, D is TRBD1 (6 bases). V was clipped by 5 bases and J by 15 bases, with 17 bases between them. Per germline, CDR1 MNHEY and CDR2 SVGAGI. There are 12 residues in the CDR3. This CDR3 is CASSDLGGRRHF. CDR3 bases: TGTGCCAGCAGTGACCTCGGGGGCCGAAGGCATTTT.

This clone appeared once. The rearrangement uses TRBV19 and TRBJ1-2, with D maybe TRBD1 (6 bases). V lost 9 bases and J 7 bases, leaving 24 bases between the germline ends. The CDR3 runs 15 residues. The germline V gene encodes CDR1 LNHDA and CDR2 SQIVND (reference sequence). The CDR3 here is CASTDSPDRLSGYTF. The CDR3 bases are TGTGCCAGCACAGACTCACCAGACAGGCTCTCTGGCTACACCTTC.

The chain recombines TRBV19 with TRBJ2-7, with 10 bases lining up with TRBD2. V was clipped by 7 bases and J by 3 bases; unmatched bases: 9. Germline V gene lookup returns CDR1 LNHDA and CDR2 SQIVND (reference sequence). The CDR3 contains 15 residues. In DNA form, the CDR3 reads TGTGCCAGTACCTTCCAGCGGGGGGGACTCTACGAGCAGTACTTC. Translating gives CASTFQRGGLYEQYF.

The chain recombines TRBV28 with TRBJ1-1, with D unresolved. The V gene's germline CDR1 is MDHEN and CDR2 SYDVKM. Trimming stripped 5 bases from V and 4 bases from J, with 11 bases between. The CDR3 totals 13 residues. Written as DNA, the CDR3 is TGTGCCAGCAGTCCGATCCAGGCCACTGAAGCTTTCTTT. As protein: CASSPIQATEAFF.

The gene calls are TRBV27 and TRBJ1-2, with 10 bases that match TRBD1. V trimming: 6 bases; J trimming: 3 bases; junction bases outside the gene matches: 7. The CDR3 totals 15 residues. Germline assignment: CDR1 MNHEY and CDR2 SMNVEV (reference sequence). The CDR3 DNA reads TGTGCCAGCAGGGACAGGGGGGCTAGGTACTATGGCTACACCTTC. Its translation is CASRDRGARYYGYTF.

The chain employs TRBV5-6 and TRBJ2-5; D possibly matches TRBD1 or TRBD2 (5 bases each). V was pared by 1 base and J by 1 base, with 11 bases between. The CDR3 length is 15 residues. Germline CDR1 reads SGHDT; CDR2 reads YYEEEE. The CDR3 DNA reads TGTGCCAGCAGCTTGATAGGGGACGTCCAAGAGACCCAGTACTTC. Amino acid sequence: CASSLIGDVQETQYF.

This chain uses TRBV5-4 with TRBJ2-1; D perhaps matches TRBD1 (6 bases). Trimming removed 0 bases from V and 0 bases from J, with 10 bases in between. The CDR3 covers 16 residues. CDR1 is SGHNT and CDR2 is YYREEE in the germline V gene (reference sequence). The CDR3 is CASSLAQGSSYNEQFF. The CDR3, as DNA: TGTGCCAGCAGCTTGGCTCAGGGGTCCTCCTACAATGAGCAGTTCTTC.

This clone is medium-sized by share. The chain carries TRBV19 and TRBJ2-2; 8 bases are shared with TRBD2. The CDR3 has 15 residues. Germline V gene lookup returns CDR1 LNHDA and CDR2 SQIVND (reference sequence). V was clipped by 3 bases and J by 6 bases; unmatched bases: 6. In DNA form, the CDR3 reads TGTGCCAGTAGTATTTCGGGAGGGCCTGCCGGGGAGCTGTTTTTT. Protein product: CASSISGGPAGELFF. Filled out from reference TRBV19 and TRBJ2-2, the complete variable domain reads DGGITQSPKYLFRKEGQNVTLSCEQNLNHDAMYWYRQDPGQGLRLIYYSQIVNDFQKGDIAEGYSVSREKKESFPLTVTSAQKNPTAFYLCASSISGGPAGELFFGEGSRLTVL.

The chain recombines TRBV28 with TRBJ2-3, with 9 bases lining up with TRBD1. The CDR3 runs to 20 residues. Germline CDR1 and CDR2: MDHEN and SYDVKM. J gave up 4 bases and V 5 bases, and 22 bases lay outside the gene matches. CDR3 sequence: CASSTPFRTGALGPPDTQYF. In nucleotides, the CDR3 is TGTGCCAGCAGTACCCCGTTTCGGACAGGGGCCCTGGGGCCTCCAGATACGCAGTATTTT.

This clone appeared a single time. The gene calls are TRBV29-1 and TRBJ2-1, with 9 bases aligning to TRBD2. Germline CDR1 and CDR2: SQVTM and ANQGSEA. The CDR3 loop spans 14 amino acids. V trimming: 3 bases; J trimming: 6 bases; junction bases outside the gene matches: 6. The CDR3 bases are TGCAGCGTTGAGGCTAGCGGGGTTGGCAATGAGCAGTTCTTC. It codes for CSVEASGVGNEQFF.

The chain has TRBV5-4 and TRBJ2-7, with TRBD2 matching over 7 bases. Trimming removed 3 bases from V and 1 base from J; junction bases left unmatched: 1. The CDR3 is 13 amino acids. Germline loops: CDR1 SGHNT, CDR2 YYREEE (reference sequence). In nucleotides, the CDR3 is TGTGCCAGCAGCTGGGGGGGTTCCTACGAGCAGTACTTC. Protein product: CASSWGGSYEQYF.

The table lists this clone with a few counts. This chain uses TRBV2 with TRBJ2-2, with 7 bases identical to TRBD1. The germline CDR1 and CDR2 sequences are SNHLY and FYNNEI. This CDR3 spans 17 amino acids. V trimming: 7 bases; J trimming: 0 bases; junction bases outside the gene matches: 11. As DNA, the CDR3 is TGTGCCAGCACCGTGCCGGGACAGCATACGAACACCGGGGAGCTGTTTTTT. It yields the protein CASTVPGQHTNTGELFF.

By share, this clone counts as medium-sized (0.01 to 0.1%). The chain couples TRBV18 to TRBJ2-2; weak D call: TRBD2 (5 bases). V lost 0 bases and J 5 bases, leaving 13 bases between the germline ends. The CDR3 consists of 16 residues. Germline V gene lookup returns CDR1 KGHSH and CDR2 LQKENI. The CDR3 sequence is CASSPPGGGDTGELFF. CDR3 nucleotide sequence: TGTGCCAGCTCACCACCCGGAGGAGGTGATACCGGGGAGCTGTTTTTT.

V gene TRBV19 combines with J gene TRBJ1-1; tentative D call: TRBD1 (5 bases). Between the trimmed V and J ends, which lost 1 base and 5 bases, there was a span of 14 bases. Germline V gene lookup returns CDR1 LNHDA and CDR2 SQIVND (reference sequence). CDR3 size: 15 residues. The CDR3 spells CASSIAPRGGTEAFF. The CDR3 DNA is TGTGCCAGTAGTATAGCGCCGAGGGGTGGGACTGAAGCTTTCTTT.

The chain combines TRBV11-3 with TRBJ2-1; tentative D call: TRBD1 (7 bases). CDR3 size: 11 residues. CDR1 and CDR2 from the germline V gene are SGHNT and YENEEA. With 7 bases removed from V and 10 bases from J, the gap between germline ends came to 11 bases. The CDR3 is CASTSGGEQFF. The CDR3 nucleotides read TGTGCCAGCACCTCAGGGGGGGAGCAGTTCTTC.

This rearrangement joins TRBV7-8 to TRBJ2-1; 7 nucleotides line up with TRBD1. CDR1 SGHVS and CDR2 FQNEAQ come from the germline V gene. This CDR3 spans 13 amino acids. Unmatched junction bases numbered 1, after V lost 2 bases and J lost 6 bases. This chain's CDR3 is CASSLHRGNEQFF. CDR3 DNA sequence: TGTGCCAGCAGCTTACACAGGGGCAATGAGCAGTTCTTC.